Listed here is a single TCR beta chain. What it binds is not known. The data were obtained in a study of cytomegalovirus exposure and HLA in healthy donors. General study points: V- and J-gene trimming in TCR beta was tied to a missense DCLRE1C variant by an analysis performed later. On later analysis, the bulk of CMV-associated TCR beta chains appeared to be HLA-restricted. Earlier analysis yielded a pattern in which most TCR beta V segments were productive about 90% or about 30% of the time.

With 60 Vbeta and 13 Jbeta primers, the PCR was carried out. Profiled with immunoSEQ multiplex PCR; TCRdb holds only in-frame clones, not every one. The data hold around 200,000 clones, with 84% observed a single time. Specimen: PBMCs. The origin of this receptor is a girl aged 2-9 years in good health and CMV-seropositive.

The CDR3 sequence: CATSRDGGYSNTGELFF. CDR3 sequence (DNA): TGTGCCACCAGCAGAGATGGGGGCTATTCGAACACCGGGGAGCTGTTTTTT. The rearrangement links TRBV15 to TRBJ2-2, with D possibly being TRBD1 (6 bases). Trimming cost V 0 bases and J 0 bases, with 11 bases left between them. The CDR3 runs to 17 residues. CDR1 is LNHNV, CDR2 YYDKDF, per germline (reference sequence). The full variable domain, its missing parts supplied by reference TRBV15 and TRBJ2-2, is DAMVIQNPRYQVTQFGKPVTLSCSQTLNHNVMYWYQQKSSQAPKLLFHYYDKDFNNEADTPDNFQSRRPNTSFCFLDIRSPGLGDTAMYLCATSRDGGYSNTGELFFGEGSRLTVL.